Listed below are T cell receptor beta chains from one sample, sequenced in a study of T-cell reconstitution after alpha-beta-depleted transplantation in children. Each CDR3 protein gets one entry after TCRdb re-called the PCR reads with MiXCR. The data contain fewer than 1 million distinct CDR3 sequences, around 15% of them singletons. The specimen was PBMCs, mostly from graft donor cells, collected 360 days after TCRalphabeta/CD19-depleted stem cell transplant. The receptors come from a male patient aged 10 to 17 who had a stem cell transplant for acute lymphoblastic leukemia, so the T cells may come from the graft donor. CDR3s include the opening cysteine and the closing phenylalanine or tryptophan. The D gene is left open where the match is weak. Some rows mark clone size as missing; the rest say once, few, many or name a class of expanded clone.

CASSFTSGFTDTQYF | TGCGCCAGCAGCTTTACTAGCGGCTTCACAGATACGCAGTATTTT | 15 | many | TRBD2 | TRBJ2-3 | TRBV5-1
CASSLNPGQGSTDTQYF | TGCGCCAGCAGTCTAAATCCGGGACAGGGAAGCACAGATACGCAGTATTTT | 17 | . | TRBD1 | TRBJ2-3 | TRBV5-1
CATSRVGTGVGYEQYF | TGTGCCACCAGCAGAGTCGGGACAGGGGTGGGCTACGAGCAGTACTTC | 16 | . | TRBD1 | TRBJ2-7 | TRBV15
CSARDPPGLLPYEQYF | TGCAGTGCTAGAGACCCCCCCGGCTTATTACCCTACGAGCAGTACTTC | 16 | few | . | TRBJ2-7 | TRBV20-1
CASSPGFGNEQFF | TGTGCCAGCAGTCCGGGCTTTGGGAATGAGCAGTTCTTC | 13 | . | . | TRBJ2-1 | TRBV12-3/TRBV12-4
CASSQVAGGSYNEQFF | TGTGCCAGCAGCCAAGTAGCGGGAGGGTCCTACAATGAGCAGTTCTTC | 16 | few | TRBD2 | TRBJ2-1 | TRBV12-3/TRBV12-4
CASGLVPGTGYEQYF | TGTGCTAGTGGTTTGGTACCCGGGACAGGCTACGAGCAGTACTTC | 15 | few | TRBD1 | TRBJ2-7 | TRBV12-5
CASSEPVGGRIDDLPFF | TGTGCCAGCAGTGAACCTGTCGGCGGGCGCATCGACGACTTGCCGTTCTTC | 17 | many | . | TRBJ2-1 | TRBV2
CASSSELGTGELFF | TGTGCCAGCAGCTCGGAGCTCGGCACCGGGGAGCTGTTTTTT | 14 | . | . | TRBJ2-2 | TRBV7-8
CASQVPGHGYEQYF | TGTGCCAGCCAAGTACCGGGACATGGCTACGAGCAGTACTTC | 14 | . | . | TRBJ2-7 | TRBV2
CATCPGLANTGELFF | TGTGCCACCTGCCCGGGACTCGCGAACACCGGGGAGCTGTTTTTT | 15 | . | . | TRBJ2-2 | TRBV15
CASGLAKYTEAFF | TGTGCTAGTGGTTTGGCGAAGTACACTGAAGCTTTCTTT | 13 | . | . | TRBJ1-1 | TRBV12-5
CASSSYSGRAMDTQYF | TGCGCCAGCAGCTCCTATAGCGGGAGGGCCATGGATACGCAGTATTTT | 16 | . | TRBD2 | TRBJ2-3 | TRBV5-1
CASSNVAGLSYEQYF | TGTGCCAGCAGTAATGTAGCGGGTCTCTCCTACGAGCAGTACTTC | 15 | few | TRBD2 | TRBJ2-7 | TRBV12-3/TRBV12-4
CASSLQTTRHAQYF | TGTGCCAGCAGCCTCCAGACTACGAGGCACGCCCAGTACTTC | 14 | . | . | TRBJ2-7 | TRBV7-9
CASRLSYSGSGNTIYF | TGTGCCAGCAGACTCTCCTACAGCGGCTCTGGAAACACCATATATTTT | 16 | . | . | TRBJ1-3 | TRBV27
CSARTQGSSYNEQFF | TGCAGTGCTAGGACACAGGGGAGCTCCTACAATGAGCAGTTCTTC | 15 | once | TRBD1 | TRBJ2-1 | TRBV20-1
CASSRGLAFYNEQFF | TGTGCCAGCAGCAGAGGACTAGCGTTCTACAATGAGCAGTTCTTC | 15 | . | TRBD2 | TRBJ2-1 | TRBV5-6
CASSDVLRSGANVLTF | TGTGCCAGCAGTGACGTCCTTCGCTCTGGGGCCAACGTCCTGACTTTC | 16 | few | . | TRBJ2-6 | TRBV12-3/TRBV12-4
CASSLPAIGLLHF | TGTGCCAGCAGTTTGCCAGCTATAGGGCTCCTCCACTTT | 13 | . | . | TRBJ1-6 | TRBV12-3/TRBV12-4
CASSLAAQGGTDTQYF | TGTGCCAGCAGCTTGGCGGCCCAGGGGGGCACAGATACGCAGTATTTT | 16 | . | TRBD1 | TRBJ2-3 | TRBV5-5
CASSPQKQSQRARTEAFF | TGTGCCAGCTCACCACAAAAGCAATCCCAGAGGGCGCGGACTGAAGCTTTCTTT | 18 | . | . | TRBJ1-1 | TRBV18
CASSLGRGLDGYTF | TGTGCCAGCAGCTTAGGTAGGGGGCTGGATGGCTACACCTTC | 14 | . | TRBD1 | TRBJ1-2 | TRBV7-8
CASSLASSGVTDTQYF | TGCGCCAGCAGCTTGGCCTCTAGCGGGGTCACAGATACGCAGTATTTT | 16 | few | TRBD2 | TRBJ2-3 | TRBV5-1
CASSQGMAGGRYNEQFF | TGCGCCAGCAGCCAAGGAATGGCGGGAGGACGTTACAATGAGCAGTTCTTC | 17 | . | TRBD2 | TRBJ2-1 | TRBV4-1
CASSLWDEQFF | TGTGCCAGCAGCTTATGGGATGAGCAGTTCTTC | 11 | many | . | TRBJ2-1 | TRBV12-3/TRBV12-4
CASSLGWPRAGNSNQPQHF | TGTGCCAGCAGTTTAGGATGGCCGCGGGCCGGGAATAGCAATCAGCCCCAGCATTTT | 19 | few | . | TRBJ1-5 | TRBV28
CASSSTGRLNNEQFF | TGTGCCAGCAGCTCGACAGGGAGATTGAACAATGAGCAGTTCTTC | 15 | . | TRBD1 | TRBJ2-1 | TRBV7-6